This TCR beta chain was documented in a study of CD8 T cells in ankylosing spondylitis. Findings and limits, study-wide: Matched synovial fluid from ankylosing spondylitis patients was reported to be enriched for disease-linked clones. Certain motif variants had earlier been reported in reactive arthritis synovial fluid and blood. Seemingly distinctive of ankylosing spondylitis blood was a TCR beta motif formed by eight highly homologous variants. Disease-linked clones bore a CD8+ phenotype and were relatively rare in peripheral blood.

The CDR3 extends over 15 amino acids. Looked up from germline, CDR1 is MNHEY and CDR2 is SVGEGT. V lost 6 bases, J lost 0 bases, and 14 bases lay in between. For TCR beta, libraries came from quantitative 5'-RACE with molecular barcodes. One entry per CDR3 protein, called by TCRdb with MiXCR from the 5' RACE reads. Here the sample spans about 800,000 distinct CDR3 sequences, around 11% being singletons. This clonotype was counted only a few times. Its target is unknown. The chain joins TRBV6-2 or TRBV6-3 to TRBJ1-1; TRBD1 is a possible D gene (5 bases). The sequencing sample was made of blood, either unsorted or a sorted T cell fraction (not recorded which). This clonotype was sampled from a male donor with ankylosing spondylitis. CDR3 DNA: TGTGCCAGCAGCAACGGGGGGTCTTTGAACACTGAAGCTTTCTTT. Its translation is CASSNGGSLNTEAFF.